This T cell receptor beta chain was captured by sequencing in a study of Graves' ophthalmopathy and Graves' hyperthyroidism. Study-wide findings and caveats: Blood also held most thyroid clonotypes expanded above 0.001 frequency.

Germline lookup yields CDR1 SNHLY and CDR2 FYNNEI. Trimming pared 5 bases from V and 7 bases from J, leaving 11 bases between. The CDR3 runs 12 residues. Note on this clonotype: The antigen is unknown.

As the template, RNA transcripts were used to amplify TCR beta CDR3 regions. First-round RT-PCR used HTBI primers; second-round multiplex PCR followed. TCRdb recomputed calls from the multiplex PCR reads with MiXCR, one row per CDR3 protein. Among approximately 700,000 distinct CDR3 sequences listed, 35% to 45% were seen once. The sequenced material came from peripheral blood. This sequence was found in an adult man with Graves' ophthalmopathy. The chain uses TRBV2 and TRBJ1-1; tentatively, D is TRBD1 (5 bases). CDR3 loop: CASSWGDGEAFF. DNA for the CDR3: TGTGCCAGCAGTTGGGGGGACGGTGAAGCTTTCTTT. The entire variable domain, with the rest obtained from reference TRBV2 and TRBJ1-1, is as follows: EPEVTQTPSHQVTQMGQEVILRCVPISNHLYFYWYRQILGQKVEFLVSFYNNEISEKSEIFDDQFSVERPDGSNFTLKIRSTKLEDSAMYFCASSWGDGEAFFGQGTRLTVV.